This T cell receptor (beta chain) was found in a study of T cell responses to AZD1222 COVID-19 vaccine. Study-level background: Pooled samples include second doses given at about 4 or 12 weeks. General study results and limits: Of the AZD1222 recipients, only five to seven were seropositive at baseline. The donor cohort was predominantly white British with a female majority, and clonal diversity may have been underestimated.

The data were produced by immunoSEQ multiplex PCR, yet TCRdb's version contains in-frame clones alone and is incomplete. This sample yields under 100,000 clones, of which around 90% are seen a single time; 16% belongs to the top ten. CDR1 and CDR2 (germline): LGHNT, FRNRAP. V dropped 6 bases and J dropped 7; count of bases not matched to a gene: 8. The CDR3 sequence is 14 residues long. With respect to this clone: Its antigen is unidentified.

Here the sequenced sample was peripheral blood, taken on day 0 of AZD1222 vaccination. The J gene is TRBJ1-5, the V gene TRBV12-5, with TRBD1 matching 8 bases. This sequence originates from an adult in good health. This CDR3 reads CASGTGQGRQPQHF. The CDR3 DNA sequence: TGTGCTAGTGGGACAGGACAGGGTCGGCAGCCCCAGCATTTT.